This TCR beta chain came from a study of blood T cell repertoires in COVID-19. Germline V gives CDR1 PRHDT, CDR2 FYEKMQ (reference sequence). The CDR3 is made up of 14 amino acids. The V gene lost 4 bases and the J gene lost 8 bases, with 18 bases spanning the gap. The table came from immunoSEQ multiplex PCR; TCRdb's copy has only in-frame clones and leaves some out. The top ten hold 6.3% of the sample, which has about 300,000 clones, 70% to 90% seen once. The genes are TRBV13 and TRBJ2-7, with D possibly being TRBD2 (5 bases). Sequencing used peripheral blood. The TCR sequence derives from a woman aged 45-65 years with COVID-19, enrolled during active disease. The CDR3 DNA sequence: TGTGCCAGCAGCTCTCCGGGGTCACTACGTCAGCAGTACTTC. It specifies CASSSPGSLRQQYF.